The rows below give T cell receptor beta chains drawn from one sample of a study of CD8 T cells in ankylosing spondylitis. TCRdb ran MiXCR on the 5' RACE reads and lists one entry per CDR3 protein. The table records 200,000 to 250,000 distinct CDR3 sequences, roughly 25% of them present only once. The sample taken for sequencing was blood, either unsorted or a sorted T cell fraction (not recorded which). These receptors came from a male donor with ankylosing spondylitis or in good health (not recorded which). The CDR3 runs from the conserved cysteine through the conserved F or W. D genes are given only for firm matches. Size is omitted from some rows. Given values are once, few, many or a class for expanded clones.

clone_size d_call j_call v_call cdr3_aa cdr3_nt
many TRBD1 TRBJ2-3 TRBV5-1 CASSRDSSTDTQYF TGCGCCAGCAGCCGGGACAGCAGCACAGATACGCAGTATTTT
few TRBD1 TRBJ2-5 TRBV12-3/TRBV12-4 CASSLRQGQETQYF TGTGCCAGCAGTTTGCGACAGGGCCAAGAGACCCAGTACTTC
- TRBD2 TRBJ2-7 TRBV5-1 CASSFVASGSYEQYF TGCGCCAGCAGCTTCGTGGCTAGCGGTTCCTACGAGCAGTACTTC
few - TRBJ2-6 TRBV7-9 CASSQAAGANVLTF TGTGCCAGCAGCCAGGCCGCGGGGGCCAACGTCCTGACTTTC
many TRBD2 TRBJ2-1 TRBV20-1 CSARGTSGVNEQFF TGCAGTGCTAGGGGTACTAGCGGGGTGAATGAGCAGTTCTTC
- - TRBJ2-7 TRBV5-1 CASSLVQGPPYEQYF TGCGCCAGCAGCTTGGTACAGGGCCCGCCCTACGAGCAGTACTTC
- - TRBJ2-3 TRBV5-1 CASSYKGDTQYF TGCGCCAGCAGTTATAAGGGAGATACGCAGTATTTT
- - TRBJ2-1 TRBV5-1 CASAAWTLNEQFF TGCGCCTCGGCCGCGTGGACCCTCAATGAGCAGTTCTTC
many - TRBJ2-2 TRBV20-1 CSARGRGLGELFF TGCAGTGCTAGAGGGAGGGGTCTCGGGGAGCTGTTTTTT
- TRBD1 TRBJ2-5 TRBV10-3 CAIGQGRETQYF TGTGCCATCGGACAGGGTAGGGAGACCCAGTACTTC
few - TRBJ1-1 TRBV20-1 CSARDPGNTEAFF TGCAGTGCTAGAGATCCGGGGAACACTGAAGCTTTCTTT
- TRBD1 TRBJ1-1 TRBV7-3 CASSSGQGIDDTEAFF TGTGCCAGCAGCTCGGGACAGGGTATCGACGACACTGAAGCTTTCTTT